The 4 T cell receptor beta chains below were found in one sample sequenced in a study of cytomegalovirus exposure and HLA in healthy donors. The PCR was carried out with 60 Vbeta primers and 13 Jbeta primers. The data were produced by immunoSEQ multiplex PCR, yet TCRdb's version contains in-frame clones alone and is incomplete. The sample has some 120,000 clones; about 8.5% are singletons. Material: PBMCs. The receptors shown here come from a man aged 40-55 years in good health and CMV-seronegative.

This clone was observed a handful of times. J is TRBJ2-7 and V is TRBV15; D unclear. The CDR3 spans 18 residues. CDR1 LNHNV and CDR2 YYDKDF come from the germline V gene (reference sequence). Between the trimmed V and J ends, which lost 3 bases and 0 bases, there was a span of 21 bases. The CDR3 sequence: CATSRALRLQVPSYEQYF. As DNA, the CDR3 is TGTGCCACCAGCAGGGCACTTCGCCTTCAGGTCCCCTCCTACGAGCAGTACTTC.

The rearrangement links TRBV7-6 to TRBJ2-1; a weak D match, TRBD2 (6 bases). The CDR3 loop spans 16 amino acids. The V end lost 5 bases, the J end lost 9 bases, and 23 bases lay between the germline ends. CDR1 is SGHVS, CDR2 FNYEAQ, per germline. This CDR3 reads CASSTTSYLQASEQFF. DNA of the CDR3: TGTGCCAGCAGCACCACTAGCTACCTCCAAGCCAGTGAGCAGTTCTTC.

The chain employs TRBV9 and TRBJ1-6; no reliable D call. From germline, CDR1 is SGDLS and CDR2 YYNGEE. The CDR3 runs 13 residues. The germline V and J ends were trimmed by 4 bases and 8 bases, with 10 bases remaining between them. As DNA, the CDR3 is TGTGCCAGCAGCACTCAGGAATATTCACCCCTCCACTTT. Translated: CASSTQEYSPLHF.

This clone has only a few counts. Mismatch with germline at one junction end may stem from a read error. Other DNA sequences within the sample encode an identical CDR3. The CDR3 sequence: CASSLTGQDTEAFF. The DNA of the CDR3 is TGCGCCAGCAGCCTCACAGGGCAGGACACCGAAGCTTTCTTT. J is TRBJ1-1 and V is TRBV5-1, with a possible D match to TRBD1 (6 bases). CDR1 and CDR2 (germline): SGHRS, YFSETQ. CDR3 size: 14 residues.